This entry lists 9 T cell receptor beta chains sequenced from one sample in a study of blood T cells in healthy people across ages. With a J-beta primer mix and a sample-barcoded 5' primer, a second PCR ran about 7 to 11 cycles. TCRdb re-called the 5' RACE reads through MiXCR, storing one row per CDR3 protein. The sample lists 1,800,000 or so distinct CDR3 sequences, approximately 39% seen once, with 23% in the top ten. Sequenced: blood. The receptors here all came from a human donor in good health.

This clonotype was detected a few times. This chain connects TRBV20-1 to TRBJ2-3; 9 bases match TRBD2. The CDR3 is 11 residues long. V was pared by 5 bases and J by 14 bases, with 8 bases of the junction left unmatched. Germline V gene sequence: CDR1 DFQATT, CDR2 SNEGSKA (reference sequence). The chain's CDR3 is CSAAPGTSSYF. CDR3 DNA: TGCAGTGCTGCACCCGGGACTAGCTCGTATTTT.

Comments on this clonotype: At one of its ends the junction is not consistent with the germline gene, which may arise from a read error. The rearrangement uses TRBV10-3 and TRBJ2-7, with D possibly TRBD2 on 6 matching bases. Germline assignment: CDR1 ENHRY and CDR2 SYGVKD. The CDR3 length is 11 residues. The CDR3 protein is CPIRDSYEQYF. The DNA for the CDR3 is TGTCCCATCAGGGACTCATACGAGCAGTACTTC.

This clonotype has a handful of counts. This sequence joins TRBV2 and TRBJ2-5; 9 bases align to TRBD1. TRBJ2-7 matches the DNA end more closely, so the J call is doubtful. Germline V gene data show CDR1 as SNHLY and CDR2 as FYNNEI. The CDR3 loop spans 15 amino acids. CDR3 coding DNA: TGTGCCAGCAACACGGGACAGGGAGGCAGTCTCGAGCAGTACTTC. The encoded protein is CASNTGQGGSLEQYF.

The chain links TRBV7-9 to TRBJ1-4; D is ambiguous. This CDR3 contains 14 residues. Germline lookup yields CDR1 SEHNR and CDR2 FQNEAQ (reference sequence). Trimming shortened V by 6 bases and J by 0 bases, and 8 bases separated the two germline ends. The CDR3 region has the DNA TGTGCCAGCAGGGGATATGCAACTAATGAAAAACTGTTTTTT. Protein sequence: CASRGYATNEKLFF.

The table lists this clonotype with a few counts. The chain carries TRBV5-1 and TRBJ2-7; TRBD1 might be the D (6 bases). The ends were cut back, 5 bases at V and 4 bases at J, with 13 bases in the middle. From germline, CDR1 is SGHRS and CDR2 YFSETQ. This CDR3 is built from 13 residues. CDR3 DNA sequence: TGCGCCAGCAGGCCTCCAGGGGCGTACGAGCAGTACTTC. Protein sequence: CASRPPGAYEQYF. The variable domain in full, with the rest retrieved from reference TRBV5-1 and TRBJ2-7, is KAGVTQTPRYLIKTRGQQVTLSCSPISGHRSVSWYQQTPGQGLQFLFEYFSETQRNKGNFPGRFSGRQFSNSRSEMNVSTLELGDSALYLCASRPPGAYEQYFGPGTRLTVT.

To note about this clonotype: At one of its ends the junction is not consistent with the germline gene, which may arise from a read error. The chain links TRBV4-1 to TRBJ2-3; D is possibly TRBD1 or TRBD2 (5 bases each). From germline, CDR1 is MGHRA and CDR2 YSYEKL. The CDR3 contains 15 residues. CDR3 region: CASSQTLSSTGTQYF. The CDR3 nucleotides read TGCGCCAGCAGCCAAACCCTCTCTAGCACAGGTACGCAGTATTTT.

This clonotype has a count of ten or more. This sequence joins TRBV5-1 and TRBJ2-5, with D possibly matching TRBD1 (5 bases). V shed 0 bases and J shed 1 base, with 10 bases lying between them. The length of the CDR3 is 15 residues. Germline-derived CDR1 and CDR2 are SGHRS and YFSETQ. Written as DNA, the CDR3 is TGCGCCAGCAGCTTGGGCCAGGGCCGCCAAGAGACCCAGTACTTC. Protein: CASSLGQGRQETQYF.

The chain combines TRBV4-3 with TRBJ1-1, with D possibly matching TRBD1 (6 bases). CDR3 length equals 16 residues. CDR1 is LGHNA and CDR2 is YSLEER in the germline V gene. V lost 0 bases to trimming and J lost 0 bases, with 11 bases between them. As DNA, the CDR3 is TGCGCCAGCAGCCAAGAATCTCGGACAGTGAACACTGAAGCTTTCTTT. It specifies CASSQESRTVNTEAFF.

V is TRBV12-3 or TRBV12-4 and J is TRBJ2-5; either TRBD1 or TRBD2 may supply D (5 bases each). Trimming pared 3 bases from V and 4 bases from J, leaving 12 bases between. The CDR3 loop spans 14 amino acids. The chain's CDR3 is CASSFGGVSETQYF. Written as DNA, the CDR3 is TGTGCCAGCAGTTTTGGGGGTGTTTCAGAGACCCAGTACTTC.